Below, 25 T cell receptor beta chains from the same sample are listed, as sequenced in a study of T cell changes during pregnancy in multiple sclerosis. Clones were sequenced by immunoSEQ multiplex PCR, and TCRdb holds only the in-frame ones, with some missing. The top ten hold more than 1.1% of the sample, which has around 70,000 clones, 92% seen once. Specimen: peripheral blood, collected after pregnancy. Receptors originate from a female donor with multiple sclerosis, enrolled in a pregnancy study.

This clone was picked up a small number of times. The rearrangement links TRBV6-1 to TRBJ2-5; TRBD2 is a possible D gene (6 bases). The ends were cut back, 2 bases at V and 2 bases at J, with 12 bases in the middle. This CDR3 spans 15 amino acids. Germline CDR1 is MNHNS and CDR2 is SASEGT. CDR3 coding DNA: TGTGCCAGCAGTGAACAGGAGGGCTTACAAGAGACCCAGTACTTC. Protein sequence: CASSEQEGLQETQYF.

The J gene is TRBJ2-7, the V gene TRBV21-1; TRBD2 is the table's D call and was not checked against the DNA. TRBV21-1 is a listed pseudogene. The CDR3 spans 17 residues. CDR3 nucleotides: TGTGCCAGCAGCCCCCGGACAGCTAGCGGGAGAACCTACGAGCAGTACTTC. This gives the protein CASSPRTASGRTYEQYF.

In its sample, this clone was seen once. This chain connects TRBV6-5 to TRBJ2-3; unclear D gene. V gave up 6 bases and J gave up 2 bases, with 9 bases separating them. This CDR3 contains 13 residues. The germline CDR1 and CDR2 sequences are MNHEY and SVGAGI. The CDR3 is CASSEIVTDTQYF. The CDR3 coding sequence is TGTGCCAGCAGCGAGATAGTCACAGATACGCAGTATTTT.

The V gene is TRBV5-4, the J gene TRBJ2-2, with 11 bases that match TRBD2. There are 16 residues in the CDR3. The V gene's germline CDR1 is SGHNT and CDR2 YYREEE (reference sequence). Germline trimming cut 2 bases from V and 5 bases from J; bases unmatched to any gene: 5. CDR3 DNA sequence: TGTGCCAGCAGCTTCGCTAGCGGGAGGCTTACCGGGGAGCTGTTTTTT. It codes for CASSFASGRLTGELFF.

The rearrangement uses TRBV7-6 and TRBJ2-5; the D gene is possibly TRBD2 (5 bases). Germline V gives CDR1 SGHVS, CDR2 FNYEAQ. Trimming stripped 4 bases from V and 5 bases from J, with 14 bases between. The CDR3 totals 14 residues. The CDR3 sequence: CASSSLRRRETQYF. Here the CDR3 DNA reads TGTGCCAGCAGCTCATTAAGACGGAGGGAGACCCAGTACTTC.

The chain uses TRBV2 and TRBJ2-7, with D perhaps matching TRBD2 (5 bases). Germline-derived CDR1 and CDR2 are SNHLY and FYNNEI. This CDR3 is 15 amino acids long. Trimming took off 5 bases at V and 1 base at J, with 15 bases between the two ends. This chain's CDR3 is CASSPTPGSSYEQYF. CDR3 sequence (DNA): TGTGCCAGCAGTCCTACTCCGGGATCTTCCTACGAGCAGTACTTC.

The rearrangement uses TRBV7-6 and TRBJ1-5; 10 nucleotides align to TRBD1. The CDR3 length is 15 residues. V was clipped by 4 bases and J by 5 bases; unmatched bases: 5. Germline V CDR1 and CDR2: SGHVS, FNYEAQ. The CDR3 DNA follows: TGTGCCAGCAGCTCTGGGGGGACAGGGGATCAGCCCCAGCATTTT. This translates into CASSSGGTGDQPQHF.

CDR3 nucleotide sequence: TGTGCCAGCAGTGTCACAGGGGGTCCCCCTCGTGAGCAGTACTTC. This gives the protein CASSVTGGPPREQYF. The J gene is TRBJ2-5, the V gene TRBV6-5; 8 nucleotides align to TRBD1. The germline gives CDR1 MNHEY, CDR2 SVGAGI. Trimming removed 5 bases from V and 11 bases from J; junction bases left unmatched: 16. CDR3 length: 15 residues.

This clone was recorded once. V gene TRBV9 combines with J gene TRBJ2-2; D perhaps matches TRBD2 (5 bases). This CDR3 contains 16 residues. V was pared by 0 bases and J by 3 bases, with 12 bases between. Germline assignment: CDR1 SGDLS and CDR2 YYNGEE. The CDR3 DNA is TGTGCCAGCAGCGTAGCCGAGGGAGCGGACACCGGGGAGCTGTTTTTT. This encodes CASSVAEGADTGELFF.

The genes are TRBV5-5 and TRBJ1-1, with TRBD1 matching 8 bases. V lost 2 bases to trimming and J lost 4 bases; unmatched junction nucleotides: 7. The V gene's germline CDR1 is SGHKS and CDR2 YYEKEE (reference sequence). The CDR3 is made up of 15 amino acids. CDR3 sequence reads: CASSFRQGLSTEAFF. The CDR3 nucleotides are TGTGCCAGCAGCTTTCGACAGGGGTTGAGCACTGAAGCTTTCTTT.

As regards this clone: Germline is not matched at one junction end, which may reflect a read error. The chain recombines TRBV7-3 with TRBJ2-1; 8 positions agree with TRBD1. The germline gives CDR1 SGHTA, CDR2 FQGTGA. The CDR3 length is 13 residues. CDR3 region: CASSPGQESLSVF. Here the CDR3 DNA reads TGTGCCAGCAGCCCGGGACAGGAAAGTCTGTCTGTCTTC.

The chain joins TRBV5-1 to TRBJ2-3; 7 nucleotides agree with TRBD1. The germline V gene has CDR1 SGHRS and CDR2 YFSETQ. Trimming at V came to 4 bases and at J to 5 bases, leaving 13 bases not matched to a gene. This CDR3 is built from 16 residues. CDR3 DNA: TGCGCCAGCAGCGCGACAGGGAGTCCCTCCCAAGATACGCAGTATTTT. As protein: CASSATGSPSQDTQYF.

The chain joins TRBV28 to TRBJ2-2; 15 bases line up with TRBD2. The length of the CDR3 is 20 residues. V shed 6 bases, J shed 2 bases, and the junction held 13 bases outside the gene matches. CDR1 is MDHEN and CDR2 is SYDVKM in the germline V gene. This CDR3 reads CASSPVAGLAGGPNTGELFF. CDR3 bases: TGTGCCAGCAGCCCCGTTGCCGGACTAGCGGGAGGGCCAAACACCGGGGAGCTGTTTTTT.

J is TRBJ2-1 and V is TRBV7-3; 14 nucleotides line up with TRBD2. The CDR3 consists of 16 residues. CDR1 and CDR2 (germline): SGHTA, FQGTGA. V gave up 4 bases and J gave up 6 bases; unmatched junction bases: 5. CDR3 protein: CASSSGTSGSSNEQFF. For the CDR3, the DNA is TGTGCCAGCAGCTCCGGGACTAGCGGGAGTAGCAATGAGCAGTTCTTC.

This chain joins TRBV27 and TRBJ1-5; the match to TRBD1 covers 7 bases. The V segment lost 5 bases and the J segment 5 bases; nucleotides outside the gene matches: 6. The CDR3 runs to 14 residues. The germline V gene encodes CDR1 MNHEY and CDR2 SMNVEV (reference sequence). The CDR3 DNA reads as TGTGCCAGCAGTCCTCGCCAGGGGGATCAGCCCCAGCATTTT. Translated, it gives CASSPRQGDQPQHF.

This clone came up once. The gene calls are TRBV7-3 and TRBJ2-1; TRBD2 is a possible D gene (7 bases). Germline CDR1 and CDR2: SGHTA and FQGTGA. V was shortened by 5 bases and J by 8 bases, with 19 bases between the two germline ends. The CDR3 runs 15 residues. CDR3 DNA sequence: TGTGCCAGCAGCCCAAGGGGGGAGGGTATCGATGAGCAGTTCTTC. This gives the protein CASSPRGEGIDEQFF.

V and J are TRBV27 and TRBJ2-3; D is perhaps TRBD1 (8 bases). Germline V gene lookup returns CDR1 MNHEY and CDR2 SMNVEV (reference sequence). V was shortened by 3 bases and J by 1 base, with 17 bases between the two germline ends. CDR3 size: 17 residues. This CDR3 reads CASSLDREGVGTDTQYF. For the CDR3, the DNA is TGTGCCAGCAGTTTGGACAGGGAGGGAGTCGGCACAGATACGCAGTATTTT.

The gene calls are TRBV28 and TRBJ1-5; D might be TRBD1 (6 bases). This CDR3 has 15 residues. Deletions cut 3 bases from V and 5 bases from J, with 14 bases between. Germline loops: CDR1 MDHEN, CDR2 SYDVKM. The CDR3 DNA reads as TGTGCCAGCAGTTTTGGGGGGGCGCCTCATCAGCCCCAGCATTTT. The encoded protein is CASSFGGAPHQPQHF.

The V and J genes are TRBV6-5 and TRBJ2-5, with no clear D. Looked up from germline, CDR1 is MNHEY and CDR2 is SVGAGI. V was cut by 0 bases and J by 4 bases, with 12 bases left in between. The length of the CDR3 is 15 residues. The CDR3 loop is CASSYSRQPGETQYF. CDR3 coding DNA: TGTGCCAGCAGTTACTCGAGGCAACCCGGAGAGACCCAGTACTTC.

The rearrangement uses TRBV7-2 and TRBJ2-3; 10 nucleotides align to TRBD2. The CDR3 has 16 residues. Germline V CDR1 and CDR2: SGHTA, FQGNSA. Losses at the gene ends were 0 bases for V and 3 bases for J; bases not matched to a gene: 3. The CDR3 loop is CASSLASGRRTDTQYF. The DNA for the CDR3 is TGTGCCAGCAGCTTAGCTAGCGGGAGGCGTACAGATACGCAGTATTTT.

V is TRBV30 and J is TRBJ1-3; D remains unclear. This CDR3 spans 12 amino acids. Trimming pared 2 bases from V and 3 bases from J, leaving 5 bases between. CDR1 GTSNPN and CDR2 SVGIG come from the germline V gene (reference sequence). In nucleotides, the CDR3 is TGTGCCTGGAGTTCAAATGGAAACACCATATATTTT. Encoded protein: CAWSSNGNTIYF.

This chain connects TRBV7-9 to TRBJ1-2; unclear D gene. The CDR3 length is 13 residues. In germline, CDR1 is SEHNR, CDR2 FQNEAQ (reference sequence). The V and J ends lost 5 bases and 4 bases respectively, with 11 bases between them. The CDR3 bases are TGTGCCAGCAGCCCAGGCGGGAGCTATGGCTACACCTTC. This translates into CASSPGGSYGYTF.

The chain combines TRBV6-5 with TRBJ2-4; tentatively, D is TRBD2 (6 bases). V lost 7 bases and J 9 bases, leaving 16 bases between the germline ends. Germline CDR1 is MNHEY and CDR2 is SVGAGI. CDR3 length equals 13 residues. The CDR3 loop is CASTPGGVGIQYF. Here the CDR3 DNA reads TGTGCCAGCACCCCAGGAGGGGTAGGCATTCAGTACTTC.

This chain uses TRBV5-1 with TRBJ2-7, with D maybe TRBD1 (5 bases). The CDR3 runs 14 residues. Between the trimmed V and J ends, which lost 4 bases and 7 bases, there was a span of 18 bases. In germline, CDR1 is SGHRS, CDR2 YFSETQ. DNA of the CDR3: TGCGCCAGCAGCAAGGACCCCTCCAGGGATGAGCAGTACTTC. Protein sequence: CASSKDPSRDEQYF.

V and J are TRBV29-1 and TRBJ1-5; D is undetermined. Deletions cut 4 bases from V and 3 bases from J, with 7 bases between. Germline values: CDR1 SQVTM, CDR2 ANQGSEA. The CDR3 length is 12 residues. As DNA, the CDR3 is TGCAGCGTTGGGCATCTCAATCAGCCCCAGCATTTT. Its translation is CSVGHLNQPQHF.